Below are 32 T cell receptor beta chains sequenced from a single sample in a study of T cell responses to AZD1222 COVID-19 vaccine. TCRdb keeps only in-frame clones here, not all; method: immunoSEQ multiplex PCR. The sample consists of about 66,000 clones, 88% of them appearing once. The sample consisted of peripheral blood, taken 28 days after the second dose of the MenACWY control vaccine. The receptors were sampled from an adult who received the MenACWY meningococcal vaccine as a control.

The J gene is TRBJ2-7, the V gene TRBV27; D might be TRBD2 (6 bases). The CDR3 is 14 amino acids. Germline V gene sequence: CDR1 MNHEY, CDR2 SMNVEV (reference sequence). Trimming shortened V by 6 bases and J by 4 bases, and 16 bases separated the two germline ends. The CDR3 nucleotides read TGTGCCAGCAGATTGACTAGTGAATCTTACGAGCAGTACTTC. It encodes CASRLTSESYEQYF.

V gene TRBV6-2 or TRBV6-3 combines with J gene TRBJ2-1; D is uncertain. Germline values: CDR1 MNHEY, CDR2 SVGEGT. With 6 bases removed from V and 4 bases from J, the gap between germline ends came to 16 bases. This CDR3 contains 15 residues. As DNA, the CDR3 is TGTGCCAGCAGCGTAACGTGGGGATTTTACAATGAGCAGTTCTTC. Residues: CASSVTWGFYNEQFF.

The chain employs TRBV9 and TRBJ1-6, with D tentatively TRBD1 (6 bases). The CDR3 covers 16 residues. Looked up from germline, CDR1 is SGDLS and CDR2 is YYNGEE. Trimming cost V 4 bases and J 5 bases, with 16 bases left between them. This CDR3 is CASSKRQVNHNSPLHF. CDR3 nucleotides: TGTGCCAGCAGCAAACGACAGGTTAATCATAATTCACCCCTCCACTTT.

The chain couples TRBV20-1 to TRBJ2-7, with D uncertain. The V end was cut by 6 bases, the J end by 5 bases, with 11 bases between. This CDR3 has 11 amino acids. Per germline, CDR1 DFQATT and CDR2 SNEGSKA (reference sequence). The CDR3 loop reads CSAADVDEQYF. In DNA, the CDR3 is TGCAGTGCCGCTGACGTCGACGAGCAGTACTTC.

The chain employs TRBV7-8 and TRBJ2-2, with a weak D call TRBD1 (6 bases). Germline V gene sequence: CDR1 SGHVS, CDR2 FQNEAQ. V shed 5 bases and J shed 6 bases, with 7 bases lying between them. This CDR3 comprises 12 residues. CDR3 sequence (DNA): TGTGCCAGCAGCCCAGGGGCCGGGGAGCTGTTTTTT. This codes for CASSPGAGELFF.

V is TRBV7-2 and J is TRBJ1-5; D remains ambiguous. CDR3 length: 15 amino acids. Deletions cut 3 bases from V and 0 bases from J, with 9 bases between. In germline, CDR1 is SGHTA, CDR2 FQGNSA. This chain's CDR3 is CASSFKYDSNQPQHF. CDR3 DNA sequence: TGTGCCAGCAGCTTTAAATACGATAGCAATCAGCCCCAGCATTTT.

The V and J genes are TRBV18 and TRBJ2-2, with 7 bases lining up with TRBD2. CDR3 length equals 16 residues. Germline lookup yields CDR1 KGHSH and CDR2 LQKENI. J was trimmed by 3 bases and V by 0 bases; bases with no gene match: 4. CDR3 nucleotide sequence: TGTGCCAGCTCACCACCGACTAGCCGAGACACCGGGGAGCTGTTTTTT. Its protein is CASSPPTSRDTGELFF.

V gene TRBV3-1 (or the pseudogene TRBV3-2) combines with J gene TRBJ1-5, with D tentatively TRBD1 (5 bases). Germline V gene sequence: CDR1 LGHDT, CDR2 YNNKEL (reference sequence). The CDR3 is 16 amino acids. V was cut by 0 bases and J by 0 bases, with 9 bases left in between. CDR3 DNA sequence: TGTGCCAGCAGCCAAGATAGACAGTCTAGCAATCAGCCCCAGCATTTT. Translated: CASSQDRQSSNQPQHF.

The gene calls are TRBV7-9 and TRBJ1-4; 8 bases align to TRBD1. The CDR3 length is 15 residues. V dropped 7 bases and J dropped 10; count of bases not matched to a gene: 14. The germline V gene encodes CDR1 SEHNR and CDR2 FQNEAQ (reference sequence). The CDR3: CASTPTGDRLRKLFF. Here the CDR3 DNA reads TGTGCCAGCACCCCCACGGGGGACAGGCTACGAAAACTGTTTTTT.

The rearrangement links TRBV28 to TRBJ2-6; D is ambiguous. Germline values: CDR1 MDHEN, CDR2 SYDVKM. V lost 2 bases and J lost 4, with 15 bases in between. This CDR3 has 17 residues. CDR3 region: CASSLGFGDGGANVLTF. The CDR3 DNA sequence: TGTGCCAGCAGTTTAGGATTTGGCGACGGGGGGGCCAACGTCCTGACTTTC.

This clone has just one count. The J gene is TRBJ2-1, the V gene TRBV30; 8 bases agree with TRBD1. In germline, CDR1 is GTSNPN, CDR2 SVGIG (reference sequence). The CDR3 consists of 15 residues. V was pared by 2 bases and J by 5 bases, with 8 bases of the junction left unmatched. The CDR3 is CAWSFSGQADNEQFF. The CDR3 DNA reads TGTGCCTGGAGTTTCTCGGGACAGGCAGACAATGAGCAGTTCTTC.

The chain recombines TRBV7-2 with TRBJ1-2; D might be TRBD1 (5 bases). The V end lost 2 bases, the J end lost 6 bases, and 19 bases lay between the germline ends. Germline assignment: CDR1 SGHTA and CDR2 FQGNSA. The CDR3 consists of 16 residues. Here the CDR3 reads CASSLRLGGLINGYTF. The CDR3 coding sequence is TGTGCCAGCAGCTTAAGGCTGGGGGGTTTGATAAATGGCTACACCTTC.

V is TRBV7-8 and J is TRBJ2-5; no clear D. CDR3 size: 13 residues. Deletions cut 2 bases from V and 4 bases from J, with 8 bases between. Per germline, CDR1 SGHVS and CDR2 FQNEAQ. As DNA, the CDR3 is TGTGCCAGCAGCTTAATCGTAAGAGAGACCCAGTACTTC. This encodes CASSLIVRETQYF.

This clone has only one observation. V usage is TRBV6-2 or TRBV6-3 and J usage is TRBJ1-5; D unresolved. Trimming cost V 3 bases and J 7 bases, with 10 bases left between them. Germline CDR1 is MNHEY and CDR2 is SVGEGT. The CDR3 length is 13 residues. CDR3 residues: CASSYTMHQPQHF. In nucleotides, the CDR3 is TGTGCCAGCAGTTATACCATGCACCAGCCCCAGCATTTT.

The chain employs TRBV5-1 and TRBJ1-4, with 8 bases that match TRBD1. Germline V gene lookup returns CDR1 SGHRS and CDR2 YFSETQ. The CDR3 is made up of 14 amino acids. Losses at the gene ends were 4 bases for V and 3 bases for J; bases not matched to a gene: 2. The CDR3 DNA is TGCGCCAGCAGCATGACAGGGGCTAATGAAAAACTGTTTTTT. It yields the protein CASSMTGANEKLFF.

Comment on this clone: An end of the junction differs from the germline gene, which may be a read error. This chain links TRBV4-3 with TRBJ2-1, with 9 bases lining up with TRBD2. The CDR3 sequence is 15 residues long. Germline V gene lookup returns CDR1 LGHNA and CDR2 YSLEER. DNA of the CDR3: TGCGCCCGCAGCGGAGCGGGGGGAGGCCACAATGAGCAGTTCTTC. Translated, it gives CARSGAGGGHNEQFF.

The chain joins TRBV10-3 to TRBJ1-1, with TRBD1 as a possible D gene (6 bases). The V end lost 8 bases, the J end lost 4 bases, and 17 bases lay between the germline ends. The CDR3 sequence is 14 residues long. CDR1 ENHRY and CDR2 SYGVKD come from the germline V gene. The CDR3 here is CAIASWGARTEAFF. The CDR3 DNA reads as TGTGCCATCGCTAGTTGGGGGGCTCGCACTGAAGCTTTCTTT.

This chain joins TRBV7-9 and TRBJ1-1; D ambiguous. V was shortened by 6 bases and J by 5 bases, with 19 bases between the two germline ends. This CDR3 is built from 15 residues. Germline lookup yields CDR1 SEHNR and CDR2 FQNEAQ (reference sequence). CDR3 in amino acids: CASRPAVNRGTEAFF. The CDR3 nucleotides are TGTGCCAGCAGGCCCGCAGTTAACCGTGGAACTGAAGCTTTCTTT.

V gene TRBV2 combines with J gene TRBJ1-2; D gene unclear. Trimming cost V 7 bases and J 4 bases, with 13 bases left between them. The germline V gene encodes CDR1 SNHLY and CDR2 FYNNEI. There are 13 residues in the CDR3. CDR3 protein: CASTATALYGYTF. For the CDR3, the DNA is TGTGCCAGCACTGCCACGGCTCTCTATGGCTACACCTTC.

V and J are TRBV6-5 and TRBJ1-1, with D possibly matching TRBD1 (6 bases). Germline V CDR1 and CDR2: MNHEY, SVGAGI. The V and J ends lost 5 bases and 3 bases respectively, with 7 bases between them. CDR3 length: 12 residues. The CDR3 here is CASSRTDTEAFF. CDR3 sequence (DNA): TGTGCCAGCAGTAGGACAGACACTGAAGCTTTCTTT.

V gene TRBV28 combines with J gene TRBJ1-2, with D perhaps matching TRBD1 (5 bases). V was trimmed by 11 bases and J by 6 bases, leaving 28 bases between them. The CDR3 contains 16 residues. Looked up from germline, CDR1 is MDHEN and CDR2 is SYDVKM. Here the CDR3 reads CACTSQIGTVTNGYTF. CDR3 bases: TGTGCCTGCACATCGCAAATCGGGACGGTAACTAATGGCTACACCTTC.

The chain has TRBV4-3 and TRBJ1-2; D is ambiguous. Germline lookup yields CDR1 LGHNA and CDR2 YSLEER. The CDR3 loop spans 13 amino acids. V lost 1 base and J 8 bases, leaving 11 bases between the germline ends. DNA of the CDR3: TGCGCCAGCAGCCAAGTCCCCGGGTACGGCTACACCTTC. Protein sequence: CASSQVPGYGYTF.

This clone was seen only once. V gene TRBV7-3 combines with J gene TRBJ2-5; 11 nucleotides line up with TRBD2. V was pared by 5 bases and J by 5 bases, with 10 bases of the junction left unmatched. CDR3 length: 16 amino acids. Germline V gene sequence: CDR1 SGHTA, CDR2 FQGTGA. The CDR3 DNA follows: TGTGCCAGCAGCCCTACCCCACTAGCGGGGGTCGAGACCCAGTACTTC. Residues: CASSPTPLAGVETQYF. The entire variable domain, with the rest obtained from reference TRBV7-3 and TRBJ2-5, is as follows: GAGVSQTPSNKVTEKGKYVELRCDPISGHTALYWYRQSLGQGPEFLIYFQGTGAADDSGLPNDRFFAVRPEGSVSTLKIQRTERGDSAVYLCASSPTPLAGVETQYFGPGTRLLVL.

Only a few counts were recorded for this clone. The chain employs TRBV28 and TRBJ1-4; D gene uncertain. CDR1 MDHEN and CDR2 SYDVKM come from the germline V gene. V lost 5 bases to trimming and J lost 0 bases, with 7 bases between them. This CDR3 is built from 14 residues. CDR3 amino acids: CASSDSATNEKLFF. The CDR3 DNA is TGTGCCAGCAGTGACTCCGCAACTAATGAAAAACTGTTTTTT. Drawing the rest from reference TRBV28 and TRBJ1-4, the complete variable domain is DVKVTQSSRYLVKRTGEKVFLECVQDMDHENMFWYRQDPGLGLRLIYFSYDVKMKEKGDIPEGYSVSREKKERFSLILESASTNQTSMYLCASSDSATNEKLFFGSGTQLSVL.

V gene TRBV6-2 or TRBV6-3 combines with J gene TRBJ1-2; TRBD1 matches 9 bases. Looked up from germline, CDR1 is MNHEY and CDR2 is SVGEGT. V was clipped by 2 bases and J by 2 bases; unmatched bases: 3. This CDR3 is 15 amino acids long. CDR3: CASSYGTGTNYGYTF. The CDR3 DNA reads as TGTGCCAGCAGTTACGGGACAGGGACAAACTATGGCTACACCTTC.

This chain links TRBV4-3 with TRBJ2-7, with D possibly being TRBD1 or TRBD2 (5 bases each). Germline values: CDR1 LGHNA, CDR2 YSLEER. This CDR3 contains 18 residues. The V gene lost 0 bases and the J gene lost 2 bases, with 20 bases spanning the gap. CDR3 DNA sequence: TGCGCCAGCAGCCAAGATGAGTGGGGACGGGCACCCCCCTACGAGCAGTACTTC. Its protein product is CASSQDEWGRAPPYEQYF.

This chain links TRBV6-6 with TRBJ1-5; 7 nucleotides align to TRBD1. This CDR3 is built from 13 residues. Germline-derived CDR1 and CDR2 are MNHNY and SVGAGI (reference sequence). V shed 7 bases, J shed 5 bases, and the junction held 5 bases outside the gene matches. The CDR3 nucleotides are TGTGCCAGCACCCTCCAGGGGGATCAGCCCCAGCATTTT. It encodes CASTLQGDQPQHF.

V gene TRBV6-5 combines with J gene TRBJ2-3; 10 nucleotides match TRBD2. The CDR3 consists of 15 residues. With 4 bases clipped from V and 5 bases from J, the junction kept 6 bases outside the gene matches. The V gene's germline CDR1 is MNHEY and CDR2 SVGAGI. CDR3 bases: TGTGCCAGCAGTTGGTCTAGCGGGAGACTAGATACGCAGTATTTT. Translated, it gives CASSWSSGRLDTQYF.

In its sample, this clone was seen a few times. V and J are TRBV7-9 and TRBJ1-1, with D uncertain. The CDR3 contains 15 residues. The V gene's germline CDR1 is SEHNR and CDR2 FQNEAQ (reference sequence). Trimming cost V 3 bases and J 1 base, with 12 bases left between them. The CDR3 sequence is CASSFAGVQNTEAFF. The CDR3 DNA sequence: TGTGCCAGCAGCTTCGCCGGGGTTCAGAACACTGAAGCTTTCTTT. Looking up the rest from reference TRBV7-9 and TRBJ1-1 gives the full variable domain: DTGVSQNPRHKITKRGQNVTFRCDPISEHNRLYWYRQTLGQGPEFLTYFQNEAQLEKSRLLSDRFSAERPKGSFSTLEIQRTEQGDSAMYLCASSFAGVQNTEAFFGQGTRLTVV.

The count of this clone is one. This chain links TRBV28 with TRBJ1-2; the D gene is possibly TRBD1 (5 bases). The V gene's germline CDR1 is MDHEN and CDR2 SYDVKM. CDR3 size: 15 residues. The V gene lost 6 bases and the J gene lost 0 bases, with 14 bases spanning the gap. The CDR3 spells CASRSGFGTNYGYTF. The CDR3 nucleotides read TGTGCCAGCAGGTCAGGGTTCGGAACTAACTATGGCTACACCTTC.

The chain couples TRBV7-9 to TRBJ2-5, with TRBD1 matching over 8 bases. The CDR3 totals 15 residues. CDR1 is SEHNR, CDR2 FQNEAQ, per germline (reference sequence). V lost 6 bases and J lost 4; bases outside the gene matches: 10. The CDR3 nucleotides are TGTGCCAGCAGTCCCTCCACAGGGGGTGGAGAGACCCAGTACTTC. Protein: CASSPSTGGGETQYF.

Only a few counts were recorded for this clone. V usage is TRBV2 and J usage is TRBJ1-5; D call uncertain. The V end lost 3 bases, the J end lost 6 bases, and 9 bases lay between the germline ends. The CDR3 is 13 residues long. In germline, CDR1 is SNHLY, CDR2 FYNNEI. The CDR3 loop reads CASSDQSPQPQHF. CDR3 coding DNA: TGTGCCAGCAGTGATCAGAGCCCTCAGCCCCAGCATTTT.